A single sample is the source of the 8 T cell receptor beta chains below, sequenced in a study of response to subunit inactivated influenza vaccine. From the RT-PCR reads, TCRdb called clonotypes with MiXCR, one entry per CDR3 protein. In the table there are a few hundred thousand distinct CDR3 sequences, 21% of which are singletons. Specimen: PBMCs from blood, collected 21 months after vaccination. These receptors originate from a man in his fifties or sixties who received an inactivated influenza vaccine.

The chain has TRBV5-1 and TRBJ2-7, with D possibly matching TRBD1 (5 bases). The CDR3 loop spans 13 amino acids. Trimming stripped 0 bases from V and 2 bases from J, with 6 bases between. Looked up from germline, CDR1 is SGHRS and CDR2 is YFSETQ. The CDR3 region is CASSLAGTYEQYF. The DNA for the CDR3 is TGCGCCAGCAGCTTGGCAGGGACCTACGAGCAGTACTTC.

The rearrangement links TRBV3-1 to TRBJ1-2; 11 bases are shared with TRBD1. The ends lost 3 bases at V and 7 bases at J; junction bases unmatched: 1. The CDR3 consists of 13 residues. Germline V gene sequence: CDR1 LGHDT, CDR2 YNNKEL (reference sequence). CDR3 in amino acids: CASSHGQGAGYTF. The CDR3 region has the DNA TGTGCCAGCAGCCACGGACAGGGGGCTGGCTACACCTTC.

The sample holds a few counts of this clonotype. This chain links TRBV2 with TRBJ1-1; D gene unclear. CDR1 and CDR2 from the germline V gene are SNHLY and FYNNEI. This CDR3 has 12 residues. V was pared by 8 bases and J by 1 base, with 8 bases between. CDR3 DNA: TGTGCCAGCGCGGACCCGAACACTGAAGCTTTCTTT. Translation: CASADPNTEAFF.

The chain is built from TRBV4-3 and TRBJ2-3; D not certain. CDR3 size: 15 residues. Trimming left V 1 base short and J 0 bases short, with 8 bases between. The germline V gene encodes CDR1 LGHNA and CDR2 YSLEER. The CDR3 region is CASSQGARSTDTQYF. The CDR3 region has the DNA TGCGCCAGCAGCCAAGGGGCACGAAGCACAGATACGCAGTATTTT.

This clonotype was seen more than once but under ten times. V usage is TRBV10-3 and J usage is TRBJ2-1; the match to TRBD1 covers 7 bases. Unmatched junction bases numbered 1, after V lost 6 bases and J lost 5 bases. In germline, CDR1 is ENHRY, CDR2 SYGVKD. The CDR3 runs 12 residues. The chain's CDR3 is CAIRTGNNEQFF. The CDR3 region has the DNA TGTGCCATCAGGACAGGGAACAATGAGCAGTTCTTC.

This clonotype occurred many times. In DNA, the CDR3 is TGTGCCAGCAGTGGGCCAGGGTCCTATGGCTACACCTTC. It specifies CASSGPGSYGYTF. The rearrangement links TRBV6-5 to TRBJ1-2, with D possibly matching TRBD1 (5 bases). CDR1 and CDR2 from the germline V gene are MNHEY and SVGAGI. The germline V and J ends were trimmed by 5 bases and 4 bases, with 11 bases remaining between them. The CDR3 is made up of 13 amino acids.

The chain employs TRBV7-8 and TRBJ1-1, with TRBD1 as a possible D gene (5 bases). The CDR3 runs 14 residues. Per germline, CDR1 SGHVS and CDR2 FQNEAQ. V dropped 0 bases and J dropped 5 bases, with 10 bases sitting between them. The chain's CDR3 is CASSLAGLRTEAFF. The CDR3 region has the DNA TGTGCCAGCAGCTTAGCGGGGCTACGGACTGAAGCTTTCTTT.

The chain links TRBV12-3 or TRBV12-4 to TRBJ1-4, with D possibly matching TRBD1 (5 bases). V lost 5 bases and J lost 0, with 7 bases in between. The CDR3 totals 14 residues. The CDR3 region has the DNA TGTGCCAGCAGTATGACAGCAACTAATGAAAAACTGTTTTTT. It yields the protein CASSMTATNEKLFF.